This T cell receptor beta chain emerged from a study of blood T cell repertoires in COVID-19. Study background: Nucleic acid was either cDNA or gDNA, and it came from T cells, B-cell-depleted T cells, or PBMCs.

Measured with immunoSEQ multiplex PCR; TCRdb has only the in-frame clones, and not every one. The sample lists over 250,000 clones, about 90% occurring once. Either two negative PCRs, clearance, or symptom resolution qualified Cohort 3 donors as recovered. The CDR3 is 14 amino acids. Germline V gives CDR1 SEHNR, CDR2 FQNEAQ (reference sequence). V gave up 4 bases and J gave up 2 bases, with 6 bases separating them. The source is a woman aged 25 to 39 who had recovered from COVID-19. The specimen was PBMCs or T cells enriched from blood (not recorded which). The V gene is TRBV7-9, the J gene TRBJ2-6; no definite D call. The CDR3 loop is CASSSSPGANVLTF. The CDR3 DNA reads TGTGCCAGCAGCTCGTCTCCTGGGGCCAACGTCCTGACTTTC.